A single sample is the source of the 13 T cell receptor beta chains below, sequenced in a study of OX40 agonist ivuxolimab in advanced cancers. Clones were sequenced by immunoSEQ multiplex PCR, and TCRdb holds only the in-frame ones, with some missing. The sample includes around 80,000 clones, over 85% of them seen just once. This sample comprised CD4+ or CD8+ T cells sorted from blood, obtained in a trial of the OX40 agonist ivuxolimab. These receptors were collected from an adult with an advanced solid tumor such as melanoma, head and neck, liver or kidney cancer.

The chain carries TRBV11-2 and TRBJ2-3; no clear D. The CDR3 consists of 13 residues. Trimming took 3 bases from V and 2 from J, leaving 6 bases between them. Germline lookup yields CDR1 SGHAT and CDR2 FQNNGV. CDR3 in amino acids: CASSLRITDTQYF. The CDR3 DNA sequence: TGTGCCAGCAGCTTGAGAATCACAGATACGCAGTATTTT.

The V gene is TRBV10-3, the J gene TRBJ2-7; 8 bases are a match to TRBD1. This CDR3 contains 14 residues. Germline-derived CDR1 and CDR2 are ENHRY and SYGVKD. With V trimmed by 4 bases and J by 1 base, 3 bases remained unmatched. In nucleotides, the CDR3 is TGTGCCATCAGTGTTCAGGGGGCATCCTACGAGCAGTACTTC. Translating it yields CAISVQGASYEQYF.

The chain uses TRBV6-6 and TRBJ1-1; D not resolved. Trimming shortened V by 0 bases and J by 1 base, and 9 bases separated the two germline ends. Germline assignment: CDR1 MNHNY and CDR2 SVGAGI (reference sequence). The length of the CDR3 is 15 residues. CDR3 residues: CASSYSWWGNTEAFF. CDR3 coding DNA: TGTGCCAGCAGTTACTCATGGTGGGGGAACACTGAAGCTTTCTTT.

The J gene is TRBJ2-5, the V gene TRBV28; TRBD2 matches 10 bases. There are 15 residues in the CDR3. Losses at the gene ends were 2 bases for V and 5 bases for J; bases not matched to a gene: 5. Germline V gene lookup returns CDR1 MDHEN and CDR2 SYDVKM. CDR3: CASSLIGGLAETQYF. DNA of the CDR3: TGTGCCAGCAGTTTAATCGGGGGACTAGCGGAGACCCAGTACTTC.

This chain connects TRBV7-2 to TRBJ2-5; D is uncertain. The CDR3 is made up of 14 amino acids. The V end lost 6 bases, the J end lost 3 bases, and 14 bases lay between the germline ends. The germline gives CDR1 SGHTA, CDR2 FQGNSA. The CDR3 sequence: CASSYRAPEETQYF. CDR3 DNA: TGTGCCAGCAGTTACCGGGCCCCTGAAGAGACCCAGTACTTC.

V gene TRBV6-6 combines with J gene TRBJ2-7, with D unresolved. Germline CDR1 MNHNY, CDR2 SVGAGI (reference sequence). The CDR3 spans 14 residues. V gave up 2 bases and J gave up 0 bases, with 8 bases separating them. The CDR3 here is CASSYNRASYEQYF. In DNA, the CDR3 is TGTGCCAGCAGTTACAACCGGGCCTCCTACGAGCAGTACTTC.

The rearrangement uses TRBV5-4 and TRBJ1-1; a possible D gene is TRBD1 (6 bases). This CDR3 spans 14 amino acids. Per the germline V gene, CDR1 is SGHNT and CDR2 is YYREEE (reference sequence). The V and J ends lost 6 bases and 3 bases respectively, with 15 bases between them. This CDR3 reads CASTLGDTHTEAFF. CDR3 bases: TGTGCCAGCACCCTGGGGGACACTCACACTGAAGCTTTCTTT.

The rearrangement joins TRBV2 to TRBJ1-2; D unresolved. The CDR3 extends over 13 amino acids. Germline V lookup: CDR1 SNHLY, CDR2 FYNNEI. With 7 bases removed from V and 4 bases from J, the gap between germline ends came to 13 bases. CDR3 nucleotide sequence: TGTGCCAGCAAAAGGTCGATCCTCTATGGCTACACCTTC. Translating it yields CASKRSILYGYTF.

The chain carries TRBV4-2 and TRBJ2-1, with 13 positions matching TRBD2. Unmatched junction bases numbered 6, after V lost 1 base and J lost 0 bases. Germline V CDR1 and CDR2: LGHNA, YNFKEQ. This CDR3 has 19 residues. This CDR3 is CASSQVKLAGGSSYNEQFF. DNA of the CDR3: TGTGCCAGCAGCCAAGTGAAACTAGCGGGGGGGAGCTCCTACAATGAGCAGTTCTTC.

This clone was found a few times. The CDR3 is CATSSAGQAFNEKLFF. The CDR3 DNA reads as TGTGCCACCAGCAGCGCGGGACAGGCATTTAATGAAAAACTGTTTTTT. The chain couples TRBV15 to TRBJ1-4; 8 positions match TRBD1. Germline V lookup: CDR1 LNHNV, CDR2 YYDKDF (reference sequence). CDR3 length: 16 amino acids. V lost 3 bases to trimming and J lost 4 bases; unmatched junction nucleotides: 7.

This clone has only one observation. Here the CDR3 reads CASSLVMGYEQYF. CDR3 in DNA: TGTGCCAGCAGCTTAGTCATGGGCTACGAGCAGTACTTC. The V gene is TRBV11-2, the J gene TRBJ2-7; no reliable D call. This CDR3 region has 13 residues. Germline V gene lookup returns CDR1 SGHAT and CDR2 FQNNGV. V lost 1 base, J lost 3 bases, and 7 bases lay in between.

The rearrangement joins TRBV6-5 to TRBJ2-1; 7 bases are a match to TRBD1. The CDR3 sequence is 12 residues long. With V trimmed by 6 bases and J by 10 bases, 6 bases remained unmatched. Germline V gives CDR1 MNHEY, CDR2 SVGAGI. CDR3 sequence: CASRSQGQEQFF. Here the CDR3 DNA reads TGTGCCAGCAGGTCACAGGGGCAGGAGCAGTTCTTC.

The chain employs TRBV29-1 and TRBJ2-3; D is uncertain. The CDR3 has 11 amino acids. Trimming shortened V by 4 bases and J by 6 bases, and 8 bases separated the two germline ends. Germline V CDR1 and CDR2: SQVTM, ANQGSEA. The CDR3 DNA reads as TGCAGCGTTGCAGAGACGGATACGCAGTATTTT. Its translation is CSVAETDTQYF.